Below, one T cell receptor (beta chain) is given with its context. Trimming at V came to 8 bases and at J to 5 bases, leaving 15 bases not matched to a gene. The CDR3 totals 16 residues. CDR1 is WSHSY and CDR2 is SAAADI in the germline V gene. Only in-frame clones appear in the TCRdb table, and some are missing; sequencing was by immunoSEQ multiplex PCR. The table shows over 750,000 clones, with 96% occurring only once. Naive CD8 cells, CD45RO-negative and positively selected for CCR7, excluded terminally differentiated effector memory CD45RA+ cells. The entry originates in a study of shared clonotypes between healthy human individuals. Turning to the study itself: For every donor, three CD4 naive, three CD4 memory, two CD8 naive and one CD8 memory plates were used.

This chain connects TRBV10-2 to TRBJ2-7, with TRBD2 matching 10 bases. This TCR was sampled from a man aged 25 to 45 in good health. Sequencing was performed on naive CD8+ T cells sorted from blood. The chain's CDR3 is CASLGAQREGRHEQYF. CDR3 coding DNA: TGCGCCAGCCTAGGGGCCCAGCGGGAGGGCCGCCACGAGCAGTACTTC.